This T cell receptor beta chain came from a study of spatial heterogeneity in lung cancer. Time point here: sample taken at primary tumor resection. Overall study findings and caveats: Tracking of tumor mutation counts was seen in expanded intratumoral alpha and beta TCR counts.

TCRdb passed the 5' RACE reads through MiXCR, listing each CDR3 protein once. The table shows a few thousand distinct CDR3 sequences, with around 8.5% occurring only once. Within the sample, this clonotype is medium-sized. What it recognizes is unknown. The J segment lost 11 bases and the V segment lost 1 base, leaving 6 bases of the junction unmatched. Germline V gives CDR1 SGHAT, CDR2 FQNNGV. The CDR3 is made up of 13 amino acids. The chain uses TRBV11-2 and TRBJ1-1; 8 bases align to TRBD1. This receptor was taken from a male donor with early-stage non-small cell lung cancer. This specimen was lung tumor tissue, taken at surgery. The CDR3 here is CASSLAPDREAFF. DNA for the CDR3: TGTGCCAGCAGCTTAGCCCCGGACAGGGAGGCTTTCTTT. The full variable domain, rest sourced from reference TRBV11-2 and TRBJ1-1, is EAGVAQSPRYKIIEKRQSVAFWCNPISGHATLYWYQQILGQGPKLLIQFQNNGVVDDSQLPKDRFSAERLKGVDSTLKIQPAKLEDSAVYLCASSLAPDREAFFGQGTRLTVV.